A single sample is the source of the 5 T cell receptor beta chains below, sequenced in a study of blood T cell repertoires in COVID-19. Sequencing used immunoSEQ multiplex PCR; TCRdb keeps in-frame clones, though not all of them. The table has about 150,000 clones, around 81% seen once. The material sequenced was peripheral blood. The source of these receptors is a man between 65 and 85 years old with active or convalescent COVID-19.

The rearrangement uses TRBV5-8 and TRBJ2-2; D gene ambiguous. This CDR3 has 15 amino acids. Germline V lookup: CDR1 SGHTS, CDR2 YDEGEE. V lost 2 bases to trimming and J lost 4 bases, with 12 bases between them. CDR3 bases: TGTGCCAGCAGCTTTGACAAAAGCTTCACCGGGGAGCTGTTTTTT. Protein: CASSFDKSFTGELFF.

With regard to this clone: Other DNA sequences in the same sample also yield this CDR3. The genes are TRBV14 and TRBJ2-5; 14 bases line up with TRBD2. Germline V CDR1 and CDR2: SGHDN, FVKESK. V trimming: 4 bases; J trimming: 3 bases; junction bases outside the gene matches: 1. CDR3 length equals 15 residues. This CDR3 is CASSPGLAGEETQYF. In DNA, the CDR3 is TGTGCCAGCAGCCCGGGACTAGCGGGGGAAGAGACCCAGTACTTC.

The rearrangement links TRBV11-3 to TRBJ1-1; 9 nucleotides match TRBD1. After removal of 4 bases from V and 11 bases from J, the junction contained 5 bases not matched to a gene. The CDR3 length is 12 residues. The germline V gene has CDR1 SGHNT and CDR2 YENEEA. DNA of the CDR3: TGTGCCAGCAGCTCCGGACAGGGGCTGGCTTTCTTT. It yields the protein CASSSGQGLAFF.

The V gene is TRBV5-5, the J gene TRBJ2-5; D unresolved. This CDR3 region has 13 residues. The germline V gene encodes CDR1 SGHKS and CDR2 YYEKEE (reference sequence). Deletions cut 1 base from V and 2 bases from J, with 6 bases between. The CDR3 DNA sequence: TGTGCCAGCAGCTTGACGCGGCAAGAGACCCAGTACTTC. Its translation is CASSLTRQETQYF.

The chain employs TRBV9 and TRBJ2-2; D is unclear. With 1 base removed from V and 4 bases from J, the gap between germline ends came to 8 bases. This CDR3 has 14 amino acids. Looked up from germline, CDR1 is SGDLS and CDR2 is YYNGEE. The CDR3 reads CASSVSGSTGELFF. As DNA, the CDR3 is TGTGCCAGCAGCGTATCAGGATCCACCGGGGAGCTGTTTTTT. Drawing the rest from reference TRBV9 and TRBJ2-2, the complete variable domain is DSGVTQTPKHLITATGQRVTLRCSPRSGDLSVYWYQQSLDQGLQFLIQYYNGEERAKGNILERFSAQQFPDLHSELNLSSLELGDSALYFCASSVSGSTGELFFGEGSRLTVL.